A selection of T cell receptor beta chains follows, all from one sample in a study of T-cell reconstitution after alpha-beta-depleted transplantation in children. TCRdb independently ran MiXCR on the PCR reads; one entry per CDR3 protein. The data hold hundreds of thousands of distinct CDR3 sequences, with approximately 32% observed a single time. The material sequenced was PBMCs from the stem cell graft donor, taken from the stem cell graft. The receptors stem from a human donor who donated a stem cell graft to a child with aplastic anemia. Each CDR3 is given with its conserved first and last residue. A D gene is named only where the DNA matches it firmly. Rows give clone size only sometimes, using once, few, many, or a class for an expanded clone.

clone_size	d_call	v_call	j_call	cdr3_nt	cdr3_aa
few	.	TRBV20-1	TRBJ2-7	TGCAGTGCTGAGGACCTTGAGGGAGCGGCTTTCTACGAGCAGTACTTC	CSAEDLEGAAFYEQYF
.	.	TRBV18	TRBJ2-1	TGTGCCAGCTCCCCCGGGACAAACTATGAGCAGTTCTTC	CASSPGTNYEQFF
.	TRBD1	TRBV19	TRBJ1-5	TGTGCCAGTAGGGGACAGGGAGTCAGCAATCAGCCCCAGCATTTT	CASRGQGVSNQPQHF
few	.	TRBV7-2	TRBJ1-1	TGTGCCAGCAGCTCACTACACGGGACGACTGAAGCTTTCTTT	CASSSLHGTTEAFF
.	.	TRBV11-2	TRBJ1-6	TGTGCCAGCAGCTTAGCTGGGCAACCCCTCCACTTT	CASSLAGQPLHF
few	TRBD1	TRBV28	TRBJ1-2	TGTGCCAGCAGTTCCCCATCGACAGGGTTGGACTATGGCTACACCTTC	CASSSPSTGLDYGYTF
.	.	TRBV6-1	TRBJ1-1	TGTGCCAGCAGTGATCCTAGGACTGAAGCTTTCTTT	CASSDPRTEAFF
.	.	TRBV11-2	TRBJ1-3	TGTGCCAGCAGCGCCTCCGGGACACGAAACACCATATATTTT	CASSASGTRNTIYF
.	.	TRBV7-2	TRBJ2-3	TGTGCCAGCAGCTTATCAGGTGTCGGGGGGCCAGATACGCAGTATTTT	CASSLSGVGGPDTQYF
.	TRBD1	TRBV7-2	TRBJ2-7	TGTGCCAGCAGCTTAACCACCCGACAGGGATACGAGCAGTACTTC	CASSLTTRQGYEQYF
.	TRBD2	TRBV20-1	TRBJ2-1	TGCAGTGCAAGTACCGGGACTAGCGTGTTCGGAAATGAGCAGTTCTTC	CSASTGTSVFGNEQFF
few	TRBD1	TRBV27	TRBJ1-2	TGTGCCAGTAGTAGAGACAGGGTGAGTGGCTACACCTTC	CASSRDRVSGYTF
.	.	TRBV7-2	TRBJ2-5	TGTGCCAGCAGCTTAGTGGTTCGGGAAGAGACCCAGTACTTC	CASSLVVREETQYF
.	TRBD2	TRBV5-6	TRBJ2-5	TGTGCCAGCAGCTTGGGCGGGAGGGCCGTGGAGACCCAGTACTTC	CASSLGGRAVETQYF
.	TRBD2	TRBV28	TRBJ2-3	TGTGCCATCACAGGAGCGGGGGGCACAGATACGCAGTATTTT	CAITGAGGTDTQYF
few	.	TRBV6-5	TRBJ1-2	TGTGCCAGCAGTTACTCGAAGCGGAGGAGGGATGGCTACACCTTC	CASSYSKRRRDGYTF